This T cell receptor (beta chain) emerged from a study of cytomegalovirus exposure and HLA in healthy donors (dated by TCRdb to about 2017). Concerning the study at large: An earlier analysis of 587 of the donors reported around 280 Gb of sequence data and 117 million unique TCR beta sequences obtained from 150 million to 200 million T cells. A later analysis re-analyzed previously published TCR beta repertoires from hundreds of donors and added high-resolution HLA genotyping to study TCR occurrence patterns. A few DR-DQ haplotypes were treated as single units for association and clustering because of strong linkage in the cohort. An earlier analysis of approximately 500 of the donors applied high-throughput TCR beta sequencing to assess whether each TCR beta V gene segment acted as functional or pseudogenic. Of the 300 to 450 genotyped donors, 80% to 90% were placed in the genetic ancestry cluster associated with self-reported Caucasian donors. Donor age, sex, ethnicity and CMV serostatus were collected together with the repertoire data. The later analysis used no new phenotypic data to find candidate immune exposures, relying instead on TCR beta sequences and their occurrence across donors. Among 350 to 400 genotyped donors of the cohort, an average of roughly 240,000 unique TCR beta nucleotide sequences were sequenced per donor, approximately 20% of them non-productive. Roughly 300 gigabases of sequencing data and around 87 million unique TCR sequences were included in an early release covering around 650 HLA-typed donors. The study was designed to test whether signatures of past pathogen exposure could be identified by cataloging public T cell receptors. Typing coverage differed by locus: A, B, C, DRB1 and DQB1 were typed in about 620-640 donors, DQA1 in about 500, DPA1 in 600 to 610, and DPB1 in just under 490. HLA typing covered class I and class II loci at four-digit resolution. Using immunosequencing, the study profiled T cell repertoires from around 680 subjects and related those repertoires to cytomegalovirus serostatus. A later genetic analysis used genome-wide SNP genotypes for about three fifths of the 666 donors, treating that subset as a discovery cohort. Besides the first cohort of 666 subjects, a separate validation cohort made up of about 120 different subjects was used. Every discovery cohort repertoire had been produced on one sequencing platform. High-throughput TCR immunosequencing, statistical association of individual TCRs with disease status, and machine learning were combined to predict cytomegalovirus infection status.

The cohort consisted of approximately 670 healthy bone marrow donors. At the time of sampling, all cohort members were nominally healthy, though unrecorded immune exposures were likely present. The donor tested CMV seronegative and was one of the 352 seronegative cohort members. A peripheral blood sample was collected from each donor, and TCR beta sequencing was performed on peripheral blood mononuclear cells. Genomic DNA was extracted from the blood cell samples with the Qiagen DNeasy Blood Extraction Kit. To prepare the library, the immunoSEQ multiplex PCR assay was applied. The multiplex PCR relied on a mix of 60 forward primers for TCR Vbeta segments and 13 reverse primers for TCR Jbeta segments. A multiplex PCR assay on genomic DNA amplified the CDR3 region of rearranged TCR beta genes. The Illumina HiSeq System was used to sequence the amplified TCR beta libraries as 87-base-pair reads. The original methods were these. Across the 666 repertoires, a later analysis counted 80 million or so unique TCR beta chains, approximately 10 million of which were shared by at least two donors. Raw reads were error-corrected and collapsed into unique sequences by a nearest-neighbor algorithm in which closely related sequences were merged to remove PCR and sequencing errors. CDR3 sequences were aligned to IMGT reference sequences to assign V, D and J gene segments. For a sequence to be retained, at least a six-nucleotide match to both a V gene segment and a J gene segment was required. Rearrangements were called productive when the CDR3 lacked stop codons and stayed in frame with V and J; all others were non-productive. Following IMGT convention, CDR3 was defined as the stretch from the second conserved V-encoded cysteine up to the conserved J-encoded phenylalanine. The earlier analysis of about 590 of the donors excluded sequences that lacked an unambiguous match to a single V gene segment. In an earlier analysis of 450 to 700 of the donors, V segments were called functional above 56.7% productive rearrangements and were called segregating when the between-donor standard deviation exceeded 5%. A statistical classification framework was built to diagnose cytomegalovirus status from the catalog of TCR beta chain sequences. In a later analysis, TCR nucleotide sequences were compared against IMGT/GENE-DB human TR gene sequences so that V and J genes could be assigned. The TCRdist pipeline was used in a later analysis to assign CDR3 sequences and most-parsimonious VDJ recombination scenarios. In a later analysis, every TCR beta chain was defined by the combination of its CDR3 amino acid sequence and its V-gene family, and reads without a unique V-gene family were dropped. In a later analysis, approximately 640 highly shared, low-generation-probability nucleotide sequences were removed to address suspected cross-contamination and a sequencing artifact. For each public chain, a later analysis derived a clonal expansion index from normalized ranks of inferred template counts within each repertoire. A later analysis computed generation probabilities with a VDJ recombination model fitted to out-of-frame rearrangements, and checked the results against IGoR. In a later analysis, TCR-TCR, TCR-HLA and TCR-CMV co-occurrence was scored with hypergeometric tests, and a repertoire-size bias correction was applied to TCR pairs. To estimate false discovery rates, a later analysis permuted the HLA or CMV assignments 20 times. In a later analysis, co-occurring TCRs were grouped with DBSCAN, and TCRdist sequence similarity was added when clustering was performed within HLA-allele-positive subsets. Co-occurrence clustering excluded repertoires with fewer than 30,000 or more than 120,000 public chains, plus five with anomalous nucleotide sharing. TCRdb took over this immuneACCESS table, retaining in-frame rearrangements with V and J assigned. Such tables are incomplete; in checked studies, under half of the missing clones stem from an unresolved V gene, and the remainder is unexplained. The DNA was the basis for D and trimming; V, J and clone size are from that table. A total of about 160,000 clones appear in this sample, about 75% of them only once. The ten largest clonotypes hold around 2.5% of the sample.

CDR1 MNHEY and CDR2 SMNVEV were looked up in the germline V gene (reference sequence). From its cysteine to its phenylalanine, the CDR3 spans 14 amino acids. Kept here is only the CDR3 DNA, which spans 42 bases and is read in frame from base 1. V gives up 7 bases and J gives up 2 bases, and the segment between their germline ends measures 13 bases. Summary of the overall study and its limitations: The sequencing pipeline was judged likely to have produced a cluster of highly shared sequence variants as a technical artifact. The presence/absence analyses assumed that sequencing depth was roughly uniform across donors, and that assumption may not be true. In a later analysis, most CMV-associated TCR beta chains were found to appear HLA-restricted, with HLA associations seemingly driven largely by CMV exposure. Because some donors lacked HLA typing at each locus, the association tests relied only on the typed subset. Correlated functional status among segregating V segments might be attributable to linkage disequilibrium, but an unknown experimental factor could not be ruled out. According to a later analysis, parvovirus B19, influenza, CMV and Epstein-Barr virus appeared linked to several top co-occurrence clusters. In vitro tests confirmed that a few of the cytomegalovirus-associated TCR beta chains recognize cytomegalovirus antigens. The classifier was reported to diagnose cytomegalovirus status with high specificity and sensitivity in both the original and validation cohorts. In an earlier analysis of roughly 500 of the donors, most TCR beta V segments appeared in productive rearrangements about 90% or about 30% of the time, broadly matching IMGT annotations. According to the authors, the approach could potentially be generalized to other disease states and immunological phenotypes. The cohort was sequenced for TCR beta chains only, and without alpha or paired-chain data the features that could be detected were limited. Most TCR sequences were observed very rarely across donors, whereas some public TCRs were present in many individuals. A later genetic analysis reported fewer N-insertions in productive TCRs among donors in an Asian-associated ancestry cluster than the roughly 620-donor mean. In a later analysis, around 17,000 TCR beta sequences were associated with specific HLA alleles at a false discovery rate of 0.05. A total of 150 to 200 TCR beta chains were listed by the study as associated with cytomegalovirus. In a later analysis, TCR association rates were found to vary across HLA loci, with the most associated TCRs seen for DRB1 alleles and the fewest for HLA-C alleles. In a later genetic analysis, a missense DCLRE1C variant was associated with V-gene and J-gene trimming of TCR beta chains, and the association was replicated in an independent cohort. The earlier analysis of nearly 600 of the donors excluded approximately 15 rarely observed V segments, including chromosome 9 orphons, because counts were too low. When HLA alleles, especially DR and DQ, strongly co-occurred, TCR associations were difficult to assign to individual alleles. Because the 87-base-pair reads could not distinguish some IMGT-functional V segments, including TRBV6-2 and TRBV6-3, those segments were excluded. A further reported finding was that TCR beta sequences accurately predicted the HLA-A and HLA-B alleles for most subjects in the first cohort. In a later analysis, HLA-associated TCR beta chains were found to be more clonally expanded and to have lower generation probabilities than equally common non-associated chains. For the cohort, immune exposure information was limited to CMV serostatus.

Points on this clone: The antigen it recognizes is unknown. Qualities for individual bases were not recorded, and no much larger clone is one base off.

The sequence is built from TRBV27 and TRBJ2-3; TRBD2 could be the D gene, as 5 bases match. The sequenced material came from PBMCs. The sequence was obtained from a female donor in good health and CMV-seronegative. The CDR3 region: CASTSGGITDTQYF. The DNA is as follows: TGTGCCAGCACCTCAGGAGGAATCACAGATACGCAGTATTTT.